The 22 T cell receptor beta chains in this list originate from one sample, sequenced in a study of Ad26.COV2.S vaccination and SARS-CoV-2 variants. Treatment here: about 20 received Ad26.COV2.S at low or high dose, single or two shots; roughly five received placebo; per-sample allocation not given. Day 63 after the first vaccine or placebo injection was the time point for sampling. Only in-frame clones appear in the TCRdb table, and some are missing; sequencing was by immunoSEQ multiplex PCR. The table has 300,000 to 350,000 clones, roughly 86% seen once. The sequences come from peripheral blood, collected in a trial of Ad26.COV2.S vaccine versus placebo. The receptor set was obtained from a person aged 18-60 years who received the Ad26.COV2.S COVID-19 vaccine or a placebo.

This rearrangement joins TRBV18 to TRBJ1-5; TRBD1 might be the D (5 bases). The germline gives CDR1 KGHSH, CDR2 LQKENI. V lost 6 bases and J 5 bases, leaving 14 bases between the germline ends. CDR3 length: 14 residues. CDR3 sequence reads: CASSLGRGDQPQHF. The CDR3 nucleotides read TGTGCCAGCTCCCTAGGGAGGGGAGATCAGCCCCAGCATTTT.

This chain joins TRBV11-2 and TRBJ2-7; D is undetermined. The CDR3 sequence is 12 residues long. CDR1 SGHAT and CDR2 FQNNGV come from the germline V gene. Trimming took off 5 bases at V and 4 bases at J, with 9 bases between the two ends. In DNA, the CDR3 is TGTGCCAGCAGCCCGGTCGGGTACGAGCAGTACTTC. Translated, it gives CASSPVGYEQYF.

The chain uses TRBV29-1 and TRBJ2-1; 7 nucleotides align to TRBD1. The V gene's germline CDR1 is SQVTM and CDR2 ANQGSEA. V trimming: 6 bases; J trimming: 6 bases; junction bases outside the gene matches: 11. The CDR3 covers 14 residues. CDR3 residues: CSVARSPGGNEQFF. CDR3 bases: TGCAGCGTGGCCCGGTCTCCAGGGGGCAATGAGCAGTTCTTC.

This clone has a single count. This chain connects TRBV30 to TRBJ1-3; 7 bases are a match to TRBD1. Germline V CDR1 and CDR2: GTSNPN, SVGIG (reference sequence). V dropped 3 bases and J dropped 0; count of bases not matched to a gene: 11. CDR3 length: 17 residues. This chain's CDR3 is CAWSLSGTVTSGNTIYF. Here the CDR3 DNA reads TGTGCCTGGAGCTTATCCGGGACAGTGACCTCTGGAAACACCATATATTTT.

The table lists this clone with a count of one. The V and J genes are TRBV19 and TRBJ2-5; weak D call: TRBD2 (7 bases). CDR1 is LNHDA, CDR2 SQIVND, per germline (reference sequence). V gave up 3 bases and J gave up 5 bases, with 16 bases separating them. The CDR3 length is 15 residues. Here the CDR3 reads CASSIGGGEMETQYF. The CDR3 DNA is TGTGCCAGTAGTATCGGAGGGGGGGAGATGGAGACCCAGTACTTC.

This clone was seen more than once but under ten times. This chain links TRBV6-5 with TRBJ1-1; 8 positions agree with TRBD1. J lost 1 base, V lost 6 bases, and 7 bases had no gene match. Germline V gene data show CDR1 as MNHEY and CDR2 as SVGAGI. The CDR3 is 15 residues long. The CDR3 spells CASSRTGRGNTEAFF. CDR3 bases: TGTGCCAGCAGCCGGACAGGGAGGGGGAACACTGAAGCTTTCTTT.

The V and J genes are TRBV5-6 and TRBJ2-1; tentative D call: TRBD2 (6 bases). The CDR3 covers 17 residues. V shed 3 bases and J shed 5 bases, with 21 bases lying between them. CDR1 SGHDT and CDR2 YYEEEE come from the germline V gene. The CDR3 bases are TGTGCCAGCAGCTCCAGACTAATGGGGAGGAGGAACAATGAGCAGTTCTTC. It codes for CASSSRLMGRRNNEQFF.

The chain combines TRBV21-1 with TRBJ1-1. TRBV21-1 is assigned pseudogene status. This CDR3 is built from 22 residues. CDR3 residues: CASSKGRVLGRRPSGVNTEAFF. The CDR3 region has the DNA TGTGCCAGCAGCAAGGGAAGGGTTTTAGGCAGGAGGCCGAGCGGTGTGAACACTGAAGCTTTCTTT.

V is TRBV12-3 or TRBV12-4 and J is TRBJ1-1; no clear D gene. The CDR3 is 13 amino acids. The germline V and J ends were trimmed by 3 bases and 1 base, with 6 bases remaining between them. The CDR3 DNA follows: TGTGCCAGCAGTTTGGACGAGAACACTGAAGCTTTCTTT. Protein product: CASSLDENTEAFF.

The CDR3 sequence: CASSLLGNYGYTF. CDR3 coding DNA: TGTGCCAGCAGCTTGTTGGGCAACTATGGCTACACCTTC. V usage is TRBV5-8 and J usage is TRBJ1-2; D not resolved. V lost 1 base to trimming and J lost 2 bases, with 6 bases between them. The CDR3 contains 13 residues. The germline V gene encodes CDR1 SGHTS and CDR2 YDEGEE.

The chain couples TRBV3-1 (or the pseudogene TRBV3-2) to TRBJ2-7, with D uncertain. The V gene's germline CDR1 is LGHDT and CDR2 YNNKEL (reference sequence). CDR3 length equals 10 residues. V was clipped by 9 bases and J by 2 bases, with 5 bases between them. The CDR3 DNA is TGTGCCAGTGAACCCTACGAGCAGTACTTC. It translates to CASEPYEQYF.

Turning to this clone: This same CDR3 is encoded by further DNA sequences in the sample. The rearrangement joins TRBV6-2 or TRBV6-3 to TRBJ2-1, with D uncertain. The V end lost 6 bases, the J end lost 9 bases, and 9 bases lay between the germline ends. The CDR3 consists of 11 residues. Per the germline V gene, CDR1 is MNHEY and CDR2 is SVGEGT. CDR3 region: CASSQGFEQFF. Written as DNA, the CDR3 is TGTGCCAGCAGCCAAGGTTTTGAGCAGTTCTTC.

This clone was counted between two and nine times. V is TRBV10-3 and J is TRBJ2-7; TRBD1 matches at 8 bases. Germline CDR1 and CDR2: ENHRY and SYGVKD. The J segment lost 2 bases and the V segment lost 0 bases, leaving 12 bases of the junction unmatched. The CDR3 runs to 18 residues. The CDR3 DNA sequence: TGTGCCATCAGTGAGTCGTGGGGGACCGGGACAGGTACCTACGAGCAGTACTTC. It translates to CAISESWGTGTGTYEQYF.

The rearrangement joins TRBV4-1 to TRBJ2-5; TRBD1 might be the D (5 bases). Trimming removed 7 bases from V and 1 base from J, with 16 bases in between. Germline V lookup: CDR1 MGHRA, CDR2 YSYEKL. The CDR3 has 15 amino acids. Here the CDR3 reads CASTDLRGSQETQYF. CDR3 bases: TGCGCCAGCACCGATCTTAGGGGCAGCCAAGAGACCCAGTACTTC.

Details on this clone: One junction end does not reproduce the germline sequence, and a read error may be involved. The chain employs TRBV6-5 and TRBJ1-5; 8 bases are a match to TRBD1. CDR1 is MNHEY, CDR2 SVGAGI, per germline. CDR3 length: 15 amino acids. The chain's CDR3 is CAGSLRQGSNQPQHF. Here the CDR3 DNA reads TGTGCCGGCAGCCTACGACAGGGGAGCAATCAGCCCCAGCATTTT.

This chain links TRBV7-6 with TRBJ2-3; tentative D call: TRBD1 (5 bases). The V end was cut by 6 bases, the J end by 1 base, with 14 bases between. This CDR3 has 15 amino acids. Looked up from germline, CDR1 is SGHVS and CDR2 is FNYEAQ. In nucleotides, the CDR3 is TGTGCCAGCAGTCCAGGTGACAGCGGCACAGATACGCAGTATTTT. Its translation is CASSPGDSGTDTQYF.

J is TRBJ2-7 and V is TRBV9; 12 nucleotides line up with TRBD2. The J call may be wrong; the DNA end is better matched by TRBJ2-1. CDR1 and CDR2 from the germline V gene are SGDLS and YYNGEE. The CDR3 is made up of 18 amino acids. The CDR3 spells CASSVSTTSGGPPYEQFF. CDR3 bases: TGTGCCAGCAGCGTGAGTACGACTAGCGGGGGCCCCCCCTACGAGCAGTTCTTC.

The genes are TRBV30 and TRBJ1-1; D is uncertain. Trimming removed 0 bases at V and 2 bases at J, with 13 bases between. CDR1 and CDR2 from the germline V gene are GTSNPN and SVGIG (reference sequence). The CDR3 spans 15 residues. This CDR3 is CAWSVGRRLNTEAFF. In nucleotides, the CDR3 is TGTGCCTGGAGTGTAGGTCGCCGGTTAAACACTGAAGCTTTCTTT.

This CDR3 reads CAISGGNRGPGPEAFF. CDR3 DNA sequence: TGTGCCATCAGTGGGGGGAATAGGGGGCCGGGCCCTGAAGCTTTCTTT. The chain has TRBV10-3 and TRBJ1-1; TRBD1 aligns across 7 bases. The germline V gene encodes CDR1 ENHRY and CDR2 SYGVKD. The CDR3 consists of 16 residues. V lost 4 bases to trimming and J lost 6 bases; unmatched junction nucleotides: 14.

V and J are TRBV11-2 and TRBJ2-7, with D unclear. The CDR3 consists of 12 residues. Trimming took off 4 bases at V and 1 base at J, with 5 bases between the two ends. Germline V gene data show CDR1 as SGHAT and CDR2 as FQNNGV. CDR3 sequence reads: CASSSGSYEQYF. The CDR3 bases are TGTGCCAGCAGCTCAGGTTCCTACGAGCAGTACTTC.

This rearrangement joins TRBV7-2 to TRBJ1-1; a weak D match, TRBD1 (5 bases). Germline CDR1 reads SGHTA; CDR2 reads FQGNSA. The CDR3 length is 14 residues. The V end lost 1 base, the J end lost 1 base, and 7 bases lay between the germline ends. CDR3 DNA sequence: TGTGCCAGCAGCTTAGTTCAGGGGAACACTGAAGCTTTCTTT. As protein: CASSLVQGNTEAFF.

This clone has a single count. V is TRBV9 and J is TRBJ2-3; no reliable D call. Germline CDR1 reads SGDLS; CDR2 reads YYNGEE. The CDR3 sequence is 13 residues long. Trimming removed 0 bases at V and 6 bases at J, with 8 bases between. The CDR3 reads CASSVGNGDTQYF. CDR3 DNA: TGTGCCAGCAGCGTAGGGAACGGGGATACGCAGTATTTT.